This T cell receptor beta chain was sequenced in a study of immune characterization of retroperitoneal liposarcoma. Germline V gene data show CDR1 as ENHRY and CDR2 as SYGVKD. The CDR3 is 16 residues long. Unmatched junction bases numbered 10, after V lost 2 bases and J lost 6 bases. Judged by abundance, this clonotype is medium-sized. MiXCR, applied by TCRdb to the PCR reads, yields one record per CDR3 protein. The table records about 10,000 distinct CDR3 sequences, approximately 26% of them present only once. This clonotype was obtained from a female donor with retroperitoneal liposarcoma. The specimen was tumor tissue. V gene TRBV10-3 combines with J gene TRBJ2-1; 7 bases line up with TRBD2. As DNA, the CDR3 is TGTGCCATCAGTGAGGCTAGCGGAATCGGGGGCAATGAGCAGTTCTTC. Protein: CAISEASGIGGNEQFF.